The 9 T cell receptor beta chains reported below all come from one sample, sequenced in a study of blood T cell repertoires in COVID-19. Only in-frame clones appear in the TCRdb table, and some are missing; sequencing was by immunoSEQ multiplex PCR. The sample carries 150,000 to 200,000 clones, roughly 79% recorded once. Sequencing input: peripheral blood. These receptors were obtained from a woman older than 75 with COVID-19, enrolled during active disease.

The chain combines TRBV28 with TRBJ2-1, with 10 bases aligning to TRBD2. Looked up from germline, CDR1 is MDHEN and CDR2 is SYDVKM. The CDR3 has 15 amino acids. After removal of 4 bases from V and 7 bases from J, the junction contained 7 bases not matched to a gene. The CDR3 loop reads CASSSALAGRNEQFF. CDR3 sequence (DNA): TGTGCCAGCAGTTCTGCACTAGCGGGAAGGAATGAGCAGTTCTTC.

The V gene is TRBV11-1, the J gene TRBJ1-2; D is ambiguous. The CDR3 runs to 15 residues. The V gene lost 0 bases and the J gene lost 4 bases, with 12 bases spanning the gap. Germline CDR1 and CDR2: SGHAT and FQDESV (reference sequence). The CDR3 bases are TGTGCCAGCAGCTTAGCCGGAGGATCTTCCTATGGCTACACCTTC. This encodes CASSLAGGSSYGYTF.

The V and J genes are TRBV18 and TRBJ2-7; D remains unclear. The CDR3 length is 14 residues. Trimming removed 3 bases from V and 2 bases from J, with 11 bases in between. Germline lookup yields CDR1 KGHSH and CDR2 LQKENI. The DNA of the CDR3 is TGTGCCAGCTCACCGAGGCGGCAGCCCTACGAGCAGTACTTC. This codes for CASSPRRQPYEQYF.

The chain couples TRBV29-1 to TRBJ1-1; D is ambiguous. The length of the CDR3 is 11 residues. Trimming removed 4 bases at V and 0 bases at J, with 3 bases between. Germline V gene lookup returns CDR1 SQVTM and CDR2 ANQGSEA. CDR3 sequence reads: CSVVMNTEAFF. The CDR3 DNA sequence: TGCAGCGTTGTAATGAACACTGAAGCTTTCTTT.

This clone was detected only a few times. V is TRBV2 and J is TRBJ2-1; the D gene is possibly TRBD2 (5 bases). Between the trimmed V and J ends, which lost 10 bases and 7 bases, there was a span of 20 bases. This CDR3 is built from 14 residues. From germline, CDR1 is SNHLY and CDR2 FYNNEI. This CDR3 is CATKGERDGNEQFF. The CDR3 DNA follows: TGTGCCACAAAGGGTGAGAGGGATGGGAATGAGCAGTTCTTC.

CDR3 amino acids: CASSSRTGRGEQYF. CDR3 in DNA: TGTGCCAGCAGCTCCCGGACAGGCCGCGGAGAGCAGTACTTC. V and J are TRBV11-1 and TRBJ2-7, with TRBD1 matching over 7 bases. Trimming took 4 bases from V and 7 from J; bases not matched to a gene: 10. The CDR3 runs 14 residues. Germline V lookup: CDR1 SGHAT, CDR2 FQDESV (reference sequence).

V usage is TRBV7-6 and J usage is TRBJ1-3; TRBD1 is a possible D gene (5 bases). Germline V gives CDR1 SGHVS, CDR2 FNYEAQ. The CDR3 consists of 14 residues. Trimming left V 3 bases short and J 8 bases short, with 14 bases between. Here the CDR3 DNA reads TGTGCCAGCAGCTTCATGGTCGGGGGGGACACCATATATTTT. It yields the protein CASSFMVGGDTIYF.

The chain links TRBV19 to TRBJ2-3, with 11 bases aligning to TRBD2. Per the germline V gene, CDR1 is LNHDA and CDR2 is SQIVND (reference sequence). This CDR3 is built from 21 residues. V shed 0 bases, J shed 0 bases, and the junction held 14 bases outside the gene matches. DNA for the CDR3: TGTGCCAGTAGTATAGATCCCCCCTCTAGCGGGAGGTTGTCTAGCACAGATACGCAGTATTTT. It encodes CASSIDPPSSGRLSSTDTQYF.

This clone was picked up one time. Mismatch with germline at one junction end may stem from a read error. The CDR3 loop reads CASSQDLTGTVVF. CDR3 bases: TGTGCCAGCAGCCAAGATCTTACCGGGACAGTAGTATTT. The chain carries TRBV3-1 (or the pseudogene TRBV3-2) and TRBJ1-6, with TRBD1 matching over 7 bases. The CDR3 consists of 13 residues. From germline, CDR1 is LGHDT and CDR2 YNNKEL (reference sequence).